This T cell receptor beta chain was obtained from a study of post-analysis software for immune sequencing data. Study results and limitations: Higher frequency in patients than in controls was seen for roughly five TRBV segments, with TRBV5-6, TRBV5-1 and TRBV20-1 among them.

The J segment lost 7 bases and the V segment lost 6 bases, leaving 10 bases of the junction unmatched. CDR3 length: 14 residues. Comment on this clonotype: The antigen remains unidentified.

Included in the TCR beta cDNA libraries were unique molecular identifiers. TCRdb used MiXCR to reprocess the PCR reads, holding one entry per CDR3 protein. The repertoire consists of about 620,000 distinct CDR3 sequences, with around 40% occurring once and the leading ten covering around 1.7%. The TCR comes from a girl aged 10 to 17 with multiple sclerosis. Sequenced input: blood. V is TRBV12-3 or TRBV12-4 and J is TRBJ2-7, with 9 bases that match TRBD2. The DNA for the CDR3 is TGTGCCAGCAGACTAGCGGGCTCCTACAATGAGCAGTACTTC. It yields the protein CASRLAGSYNEQYF.